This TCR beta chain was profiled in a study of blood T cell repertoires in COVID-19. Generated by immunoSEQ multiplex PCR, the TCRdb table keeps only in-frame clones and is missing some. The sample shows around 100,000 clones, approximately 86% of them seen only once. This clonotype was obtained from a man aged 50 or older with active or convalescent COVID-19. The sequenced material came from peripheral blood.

CDR3 protein: CASSPYGTGEYNEQFF. CDR3 DNA: TGTGCCAGCAGCCCCTACGGGACAGGGGAATACAATGAGCAGTTCTTC. The chain is built from TRBV7-2 and TRBJ2-1; 10 nucleotides align to TRBD1. The length of the CDR3 is 16 residues. Germline CDR1 reads SGHTA; CDR2 reads FQGNSA. J gave up 4 bases and V 5 bases, and 8 bases lay outside the gene matches.